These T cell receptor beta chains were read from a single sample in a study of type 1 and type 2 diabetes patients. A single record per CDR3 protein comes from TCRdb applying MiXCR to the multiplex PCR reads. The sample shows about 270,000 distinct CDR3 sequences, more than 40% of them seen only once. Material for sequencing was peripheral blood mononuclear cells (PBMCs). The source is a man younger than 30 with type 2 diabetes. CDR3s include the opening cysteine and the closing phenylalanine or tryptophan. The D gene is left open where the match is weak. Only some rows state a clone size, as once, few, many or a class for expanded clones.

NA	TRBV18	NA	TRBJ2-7	TGTGCCAGCTCACCGTCGAGTACTACCTACGAGCAGTACTTC	CASSPSSTTYEQYF
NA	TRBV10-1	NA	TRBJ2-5	TGCGCCAGCAGCCCGACCCTCGGGGAGACCCAGTACTTC	CASSPTLGETQYF
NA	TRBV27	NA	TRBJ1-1	TGTGCCAGCAGTTCCAGCTCCGGGACAGAAGCTTTCTTT	CASSSSSGTEAFF
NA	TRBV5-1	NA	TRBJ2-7	TGCGCCAGCAGCTTGGGCGGGGTTAGGGACGAGCAGTACTTC	CASSLGGVRDEQYF
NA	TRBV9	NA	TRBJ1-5	TGTGCCAGTAACGGTGGGTATAGCAATCAGCCCCAGCATTTT	CASNGGYSNQPQHF
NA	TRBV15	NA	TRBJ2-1	TGTGCCACCAGCAGGCGGGATACCTTGTACAATGAGCAGTTCTTC	CATSRRDTLYNEQFF
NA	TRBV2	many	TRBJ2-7	TGTGCCAGCAATTCCCAGGGACCGAGGGGCGAGCAGTACTTC	CASNSQGPRGEQYF
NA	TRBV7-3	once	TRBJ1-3	TGTGCCAGCAGCTTTCTCGGGAAGACTGGAAACACCATATATTTT	CASSFLGKTGNTIYF
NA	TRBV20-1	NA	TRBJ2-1	TGCAGTGCTAGCTGGAGCAACAATGAGCAGTTCTTC	CSASWSNNEQFF
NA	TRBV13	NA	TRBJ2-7	TGTGCCAGCAGCTTCCTTTACCACGTAGACAGTCCCTCCTACGAGCAGTACTTC	CASSFLYHVDSPSYEQYF
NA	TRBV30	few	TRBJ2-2	TGTGCCACCAACGCAGGGGACCTCACCGGGGAGCTGTTTTTT	CATNAGDLTGELFF
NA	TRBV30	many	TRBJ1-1	TGTGCCCGCGATCTGCGTGTGAACACTGAAGCTTTCTTT	CARDLRVNTEAFF
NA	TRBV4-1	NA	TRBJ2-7	TGCGCCAGCAGCCAAGAGCAAATATACGAGCAGTACTTC	CASSQEQIYEQYF
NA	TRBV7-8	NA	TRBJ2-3	TGTGCCAGCAGCGTCGTGGGGCCCACAGATACGCAGTATTTT	CASSVVGPTDTQYF
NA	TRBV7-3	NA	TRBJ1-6	TGTGCCAGCAGCTCCGGGGCACAAAATTCACCCCTCCACTTT	CASSSGAQNSPLHF
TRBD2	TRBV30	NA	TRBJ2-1	TGTGCCTGGAGTGGTAGCGGGAATTCCTACAATGAGCAGTTCTTC	CAWSGSGNSYNEQFF
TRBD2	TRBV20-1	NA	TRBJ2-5	TGCAGTGCCCGAGCAACGGGGGGTAGGGAGACCCAGTACTTC	CSARATGGRETQYF
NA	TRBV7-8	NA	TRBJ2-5	TGTGCCAGCAGTTACAGTGGGGGGTACCAAGAGACCCAGTACTTC	CASSYSGGYQETQYF
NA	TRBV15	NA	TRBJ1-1	TGTGCCACCAGCAGAGGCGGACGTCAGGAAGCTTTCTTT	CATSRGGRQEAFF
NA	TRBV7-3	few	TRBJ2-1	TGTGCCAGCAGCTCACTGCCGGATGAGCAGTTCTTC	CASSSLPDEQFF
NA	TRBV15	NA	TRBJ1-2	TGTGCCACCAGCAGAGATCGCAAGGGGCATGGCTACACCTTC	CATSRDRKGHGYTF
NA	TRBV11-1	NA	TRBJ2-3	TGTGCCAGCAGCCCAACTAGGAGCACAGATACGCAGTATTTT	CASSPTRSTDTQYF
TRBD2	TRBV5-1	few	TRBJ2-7	TGCGCCAGCAGCAACGGACTAGCGGATGACGAGCAGTACTTC	CASSNGLADDEQYF
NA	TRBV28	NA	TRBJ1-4	TGTGCCACCATACCCGGATCAACTAATGAAAAACTGTTTTTT	CATIPGSTNEKLFF
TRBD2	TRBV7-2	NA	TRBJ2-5	TGTGCCAACAGCTCCACACTAGCGGAAGAGACCCAGTACTTC	CANSSTLAEETQYF
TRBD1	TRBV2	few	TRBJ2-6	TGTGCCAGCAGTTCCCGGACAGGGCCCAGCTCTGGGGCCAACGTCCTGACTTTC	CASSSRTGPSSGANVLTF
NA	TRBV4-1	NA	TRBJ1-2	TGCGCCAGCAGCCAAGATGGCATGACTCAGGGCTATGGCTACACCTTC	CASSQDGMTQGYGYTF
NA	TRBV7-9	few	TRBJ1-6	TGTGCCAGCAGCTTGCATGAAGCGGATAATTCACCCCTCCACTTT	CASSLHEADNSPLHF
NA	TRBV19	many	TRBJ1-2	TGTGCCAGTATGGGGGCCGGGAACTATGGCTACACCTTC	CASMGAGNYGYTF
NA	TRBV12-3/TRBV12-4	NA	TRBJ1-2	TGTGCCAGCAGTTTATGGGGAATTCAGACCTATGGCTACACCTTC	CASSLWGIQTYGYTF
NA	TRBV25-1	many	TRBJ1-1	TGTGCCAGCAGTGAACCGGGGGAGAACACTGAAGCTTTCTTT	CASSEPGENTEAFF
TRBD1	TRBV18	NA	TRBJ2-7	TGTGCCAGCTCACCTCACCGGACAGGGGATGACGAGCAGTACTTC	CASSPHRTGDDEQYF
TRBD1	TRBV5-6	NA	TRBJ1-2	TGTGCCAGCAGCGCGACCCGGGGACAGCTTAACTATGGCTACACCTTC	CASSATRGQLNYGYTF
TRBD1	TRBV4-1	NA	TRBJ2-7	TGCGCCAGCAGCCTCACCCAGACAGGGGGTAGGTACGAGCAGTACTTC	CASSLTQTGGRYEQYF
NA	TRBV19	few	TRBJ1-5	TGTGCCAGTAGTATTGGGGGCAGGGACAATCAGCCCCAGCATTTT	CASSIGGRDNQPQHF
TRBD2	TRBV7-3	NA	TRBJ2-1	TGTGCTAGCAGTAATGCGGGAGGGGGGTACAATGAGCAGTTCTTC	CASSNAGGGYNEQFF
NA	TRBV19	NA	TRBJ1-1	TGTGCCAGTAGTATCCCTTGGACAGACGAACCCCGCACTGAAGCTTTCTTT	CASSIPWTDEPRTEAFF
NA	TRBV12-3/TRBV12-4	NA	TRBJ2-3	TGTGCCAGCAGGACTAGTCGAAGCACAGATACGCAGTATTTT	CASRTSRSTDTQYF
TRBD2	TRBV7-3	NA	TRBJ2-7	TGTGCCAGCAGCCCTAACACCGGGGGGTCCTACGAGCAGTACTTC	CASSPNTGGSYEQYF
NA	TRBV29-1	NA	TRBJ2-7	TGCAGCGTAACCCAGGGCTACGAGCAGTACTTC	CSVTQGYEQYF
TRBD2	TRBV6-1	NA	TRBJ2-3	TGTGCCAGCAGTGAGACCGGACTAGCGTTCCGCTTAGATACGCAGTATTTT	CASSETGLAFRLDTQYF
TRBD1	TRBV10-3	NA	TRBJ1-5	TGTGCCATCAAGAAGGACAGGGGAAGCAATCAGCCCCAGCATTTT	CAIKKDRGSNQPQHF
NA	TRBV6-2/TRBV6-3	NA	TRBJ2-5	TGTGCCAGCAGTTGGTTTCAAGAGACCCAGTACTTC	CASSWFQETQYF
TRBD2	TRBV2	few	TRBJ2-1	TGTGCCAGCAGGGACCCAGCGGGGGGCAGATACAATGAGCAGTTCTTC	CASRDPAGGRYNEQFF
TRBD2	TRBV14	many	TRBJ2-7	TGTGCCAGCAGCCGGACTAGCGTAGCCGAGCAGTACTTC	CASSRTSVAEQYF
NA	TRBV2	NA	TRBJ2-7	TGTGCCAGCAGCGTAAGTGGGTCCGGGACCCACTACGAGCAGTACTTC	CASSVSGSGTHYEQYF
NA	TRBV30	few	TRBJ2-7	TGTGCCTGGAGTGGAAACAGGGAAGAATCCTACGAGCAGTACTTC	CAWSGNREESYEQYF
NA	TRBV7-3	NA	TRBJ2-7	TGTGCCAGCAGCTTAATTGGGGGGTCCTACGAGCAGTACTTC	CASSLIGGSYEQYF
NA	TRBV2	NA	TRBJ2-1	TGTGCCAGCAGTGATGGGACGAACAATGAGCAGTTCTTC	CASSDGTNNEQFF
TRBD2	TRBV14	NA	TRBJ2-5	TGTGCCAGCAGCCAAGGTGTTGGCGGGAGGCAAGAGACCCAGTACTTC	CASSQGVGGRQETQYF
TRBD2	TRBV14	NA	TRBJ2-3	TGTGCCAGCAGCCAAGCGAGGCTAGCGGTTTCGGGCACAGATACGCAGTATTTT	CASSQARLAVSGTDTQYF
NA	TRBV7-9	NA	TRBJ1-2	TGTGCCAGCACGGCGATGGGGCATGGCTACACCTTC	CASTAMGHGYTF
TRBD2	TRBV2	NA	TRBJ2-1	TGTGCCAGCAGTTCGGGACTAGCCGCCTACAATGAGCAGTTCTTC	CASSSGLAAYNEQFF
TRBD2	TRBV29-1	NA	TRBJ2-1	TGCAGCGTTGAAGGTCATCCAGCGGGAGTCAGCTCCTACAATGAGCAGTTCTTC	CSVEGHPAGVSSYNEQFF
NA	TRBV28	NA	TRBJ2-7	TGTGCCAGCAGTCAACAGGTCTACGAGCAGTACTTC	CASSQQVYEQYF
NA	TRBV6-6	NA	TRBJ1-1	TGTGCCACTCAAAAAGGTAGCACTGAAGCTTTCTTT	CATQKGSTEAFF